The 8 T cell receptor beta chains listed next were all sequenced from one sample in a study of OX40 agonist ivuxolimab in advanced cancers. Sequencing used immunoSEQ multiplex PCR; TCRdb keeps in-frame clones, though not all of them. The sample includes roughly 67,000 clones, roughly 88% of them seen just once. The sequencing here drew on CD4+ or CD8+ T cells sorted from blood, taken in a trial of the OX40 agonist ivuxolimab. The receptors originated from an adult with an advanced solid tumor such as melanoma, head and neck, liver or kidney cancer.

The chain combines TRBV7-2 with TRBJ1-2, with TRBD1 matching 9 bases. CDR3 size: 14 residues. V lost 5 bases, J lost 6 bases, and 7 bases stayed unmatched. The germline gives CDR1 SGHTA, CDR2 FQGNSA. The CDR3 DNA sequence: TGTGCCAGCAGCGCCCTAACAGGGGGCGATGGCTACACCTTC. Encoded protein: CASSALTGGDGYTF.

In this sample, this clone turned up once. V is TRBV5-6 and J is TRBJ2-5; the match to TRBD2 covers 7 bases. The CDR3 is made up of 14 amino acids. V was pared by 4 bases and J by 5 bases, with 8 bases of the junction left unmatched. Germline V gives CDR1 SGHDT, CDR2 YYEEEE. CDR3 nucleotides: TGTGCCAGCAGCGCACCACTAGCGTTCGAGACCCAGTACTTC. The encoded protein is CASSAPLAFETQYF. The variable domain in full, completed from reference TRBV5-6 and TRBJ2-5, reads DAGVTQSPTHLIKTRGQQVTLRCSPKSGHDTVSWYQQALGQGPQFIFQYYEEEERQRGNFPDRFSGHQFPNYSSELNVNALLLGDSALYLCASSAPLAFETQYFGPGTRLLVL.

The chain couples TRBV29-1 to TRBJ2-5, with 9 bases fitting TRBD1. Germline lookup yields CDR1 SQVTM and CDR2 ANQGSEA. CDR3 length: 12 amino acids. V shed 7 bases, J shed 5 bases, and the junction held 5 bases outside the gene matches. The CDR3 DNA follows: TGCAGCGCCGGACAGGGGACGGAGACCCAGTACTTC. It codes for CSAGQGTETQYF.

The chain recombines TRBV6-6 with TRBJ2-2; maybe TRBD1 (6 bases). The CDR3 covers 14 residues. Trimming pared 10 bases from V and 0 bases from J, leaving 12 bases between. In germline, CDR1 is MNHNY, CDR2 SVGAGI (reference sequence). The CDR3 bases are TGTGCCACCTTGGACAGAACGAACACCGGGGAGCTGTTTTTT. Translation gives CATLDRTNTGELFF.

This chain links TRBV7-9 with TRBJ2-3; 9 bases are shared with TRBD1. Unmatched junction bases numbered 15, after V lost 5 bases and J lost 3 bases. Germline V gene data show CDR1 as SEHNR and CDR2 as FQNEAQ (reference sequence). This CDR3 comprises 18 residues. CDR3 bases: TGTGCCAGCAGCAATAGAGGGGGGACAGGGAGGCGTACAGATACGCAGTATTTT. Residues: CASSNRGGTGRRTDTQYF.

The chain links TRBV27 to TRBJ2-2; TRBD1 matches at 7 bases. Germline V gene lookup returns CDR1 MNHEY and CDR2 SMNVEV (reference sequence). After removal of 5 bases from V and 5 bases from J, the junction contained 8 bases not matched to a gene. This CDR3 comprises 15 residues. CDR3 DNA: TGTGCCAGCAGTAATCGACAGGGTATTACCGGGGAGCTGTTTTTT. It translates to CASSNRQGITGELFF.

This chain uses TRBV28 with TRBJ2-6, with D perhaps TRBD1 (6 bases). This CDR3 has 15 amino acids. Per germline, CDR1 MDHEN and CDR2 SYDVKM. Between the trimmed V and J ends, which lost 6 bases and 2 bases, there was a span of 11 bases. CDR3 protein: CASSLQGAGANVLTF. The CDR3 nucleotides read TGTGCCAGCAGCCTACAGGGTGCTGGGGCCAACGTCCTGACTTTC. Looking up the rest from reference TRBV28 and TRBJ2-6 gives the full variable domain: DVKVTQSSRYLVKRTGEKVFLECVQDMDHENMFWYRQDPGLGLRLIYFSYDVKMKEKGDIPEGYSVSREKKERFSLILESASTNQTSMYLCASSLQGAGANVLTFGAGSRLTVL.

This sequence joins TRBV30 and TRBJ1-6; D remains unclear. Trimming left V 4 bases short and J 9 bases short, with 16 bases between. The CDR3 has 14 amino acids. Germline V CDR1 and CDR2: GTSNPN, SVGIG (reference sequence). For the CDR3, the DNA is TGTGCCTGGACGCTTGGTCAAGAGGGTTCACCCCTCCACTTT. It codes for CAWTLGQEGSPLHF.